These T cell receptor beta chains were read from a single sample in a study of shared clonotypes between healthy human individuals. Clones were sequenced by immunoSEQ multiplex PCR, and TCRdb holds only the in-frame ones, with some missing. Found here are over a million clones, approximately 98.5% of them singletons; the top ten hold under 0.45%. The specimen sequenced was naive CD4+ T cells sorted from blood. These TCRs come from a young man in good health. Each CDR3 is given with its conserved first and last residue. A D gene is named only where the DNA matches it firmly. The size of a clone is reported for some rows only, either as once, few or many, or as a class for expanded clones.

V gene	J gene	clone size	D gene	CDR3 protein	CDR3 DNA
TRBV9	TRBJ1-1	.	TRBD1	CASSPHGTADTEAFF	TGTGCCAGCAGCCCCCATGGGACAGCAGACACTGAAGCTTTCTTT
TRBV6-5	TRBJ2-7	.	.	CAAGSAYEQYF	TGTGCCGCAGGAAGCGCCTACGAGCAGTACTTC
TRBV5-1	TRBJ1-1	.	.	CASSGQTNTEAFF	TGCGCCAGCAGCGGACAGACGAACACTGAAGCTTTCTTT
TRBV11-2	TRBJ2-7	.	TRBD2	CASSLGGSYEQYF	TGTGCCAGCAGCCTCGGGGGGTCCTACGAGCAGTACTTC
TRBV10-3	TRBJ2-3	.	.	CAISEPADTQYF	TGTGCCATCAGTGAGCCGGCAGATACGCAGTATTTT
TRBV2	TRBJ1-2	once	.	CASSGTGGEGYTF	TGTGCCAGCAGTGGTACGGGGGGTGAAGGCTACACCTTC
TRBV11-3	TRBJ2-2	.	.	CASSIDGTGELFF	TGTGCCAGCAGCATAGACGGAACCGGGGAGCTGTTTTTT
TRBV2	TRBJ1-2	.	TRBD1	CASSNRGRAYGYTF	TGTGCCAGCAGTAACAGGGGGCGCGCCTATGGCTACACCTTC
TRBV29-1	TRBJ2-3	.	TRBD1	CSVETGGSDTQYF	TGCAGCGTCGAAACAGGGGGCTCAGATACGCAGTATTTT
TRBV28	TRBJ2-7	.	.	CASARRLYEQYF	TGTGCCAGCGCCCGACGCCTCTACGAGCAGTACTTC
TRBV7-9	TRBJ1-2	.	.	CASSYSLYGYTF	TGTGCCAGCAGCTACTCGCTTTATGGCTACACCTTC
TRBV5-4	TRBJ1-4	once	TRBD1	CASSRGGTGEKLFF	TGTGCCAGCAGCCGGGGCGGGACAGGTGAAAAACTGTTTTTT
TRBV23-1	TRBJ1-1	.	.	CASKKRTPMGTEAFF	TGCGCCAGTAAAAAAAGGACACCCATGGGCACTGAAGCTTTCTTT
TRBV11-2	TRBJ2-4	.	.	CASSLRLQTENIQYF	TGTGCCAGCAGCTTAAGGTTGCAGACAGAAAACATTCAGTACTTC
TRBV5-4	TRBJ2-2	.	.	CASSPGKTNTGELFF	TGTGCCAGCAGCCCCGGGAAAACGAACACCGGGGAGCTGTTTTTT
TRBV2	TRBJ1-5	.	.	CASSEGGSRNQPQHF	TGTGCCAGCAGTGAGGGGGGTTCGCGGAATCAGCCCCAGCATTTT
TRBV7-2	TRBJ2-7	.	.	CASSLASWREENEQYF	TGTGCCAGCAGCTTAGCGTCGTGGAGGGAAGAAAACGAGCAGTACTTC
TRBV5-1	TRBJ1-2	.	.	CASSLDGTHGYTF	TGCGCCAGCAGCTTGGACGGGACACACGGCTACACCTTC
TRBV7-3	TRBJ2-1	once	.	CASSLTAYNEQFF	TGTGCCAGCAGCTTAACGGCCTACAATGAGCAGTTCTTC
TRBV2	TRBJ2-7	.	.	CASRPGSSYEQYF	TGTGCCAGCAGGCCGGGTAGCTCCTACGAGCAGTACTTC
TRBV5-1	TRBJ2-2	once	.	CASSHTQSRDTGELFF	TGCGCCAGCAGCCATACTCAATCGCGGGACACCGGGGAGCTGTTTTTT
TRBV10-3	TRBJ2-3	.	.	CAIVGTKRPTDTQYF	TGTGCCATCGTTGGGACCAAACGACCCACAGATACGCAGTATTTT
TRBV27	TRBJ2-1	.	TRBD2	CASSLWTSGSHEQFF	TGTGCCAGCAGTTTATGGACTAGCGGGAGTCATGAGCAGTTCTTC
TRBV5-1	TRBJ1-2	.	TRBD1	CASSLQGRDYGYTF	TGCGCCAGCAGCCTACAGGGGAGGGACTATGGCTACACCTTC
TRBV29-1	TRBJ2-1	.	TRBD1	CSVEGWDRKYNEQFF	TGCAGCGTTGAAGGATGGGACAGAAAATACAATGAGCAGTTCTTC
TRBV9	TRBJ2-1	.	TRBD2	CASSFLPSGTRSHNEQFF	TGTGCCAGCAGCTTCCTCCCCTCGGGGACTAGATCCCACAATGAGCAGTTCTTC
TRBV15	TRBJ2-2	.	TRBD1	CATSILGTANTGELFF	TGTGCCACCAGCATCCTGGGGACAGCTAACACCGGGGAGCTGTTTTTT
TRBV10-1	TRBJ2-1	.	.	CASSESINEQFF	TGCGCCAGCAGTGAGTCCATAAATGAGCAGTTCTTC
TRBV7-9	TRBJ2-1	.	TRBD2	CASSYPTSGRRHEQFF	TGTGCCAGCAGCTACCCAACTAGCGGGAGGCGACATGAGCAGTTCTTC
TRBV5-5	TRBJ1-5	.	.	CASSFIQPQHF	TGTGCCAGCAGCTTCATTCAGCCCCAGCATTTT
TRBV5-1	TRBJ1-1	.	.	CASSLWARHPNTEAFF	TGCGCCAGCAGCTTGTGGGCTAGACACCCGAACACTGAAGCTTTCTTT
TRBV7-9	TRBJ2-2	once	.	CASSLGANTGELFF	TGTGCCAGCAGCTTAGGGGCGAACACCGGGGAGCTGTTTTTT
TRBV10-3	TRBJ2-1	.	TRBD2	CAISGLAASYNEQFF	TGTGCCATCAGTGGACTAGCGGCTTCCTACAATGAGCAGTTCTTC
TRBV19	TRBJ2-2	once	.	CASSINGRRTGELFF	TGTGCCAGTAGTATCAACGGGAGAAGGACCGGGGAGCTGTTTTTT
TRBV6-1	TRBJ1-5	.	.	CASSTGMRQPQHF	TGTGCCAGCAGCACAGGGATGAGACAGCCCCAGCATTTT
TRBV18	TRBJ2-2	.	TRBD1	CASSLKSGTGSGELFF	TGTGCCAGCTCCTTAAAATCCGGGACAGGCTCCGGGGAGCTGTTTTTT
TRBV7-2	TRBJ2-1	.	TRBD2	CASSLSGIGWEQFF	TGTGCCAGCAGCCTTAGCGGGATCGGGTGGGAGCAGTTCTTC
TRBV11-2	TRBJ2-3	.	TRBD2	CASSPRTSGSGTDTQYF	TGTGCCAGCAGCCCAAGGACTAGCGGGAGTGGCACAGATACGCAGTATTTT
TRBV4-3	TRBJ2-3	.	.	CASSQRDQTDTQYF	TGCGCCAGCAGCCAGCGGGACCAAACAGATACGCAGTATTTT
TRBV6-5	TRBJ2-7	.	.	CASSYDGQMVAYEQYF	TGTGCCAGCAGTTACGATGGACAGATGGTGGCCTACGAGCAGTACTTC